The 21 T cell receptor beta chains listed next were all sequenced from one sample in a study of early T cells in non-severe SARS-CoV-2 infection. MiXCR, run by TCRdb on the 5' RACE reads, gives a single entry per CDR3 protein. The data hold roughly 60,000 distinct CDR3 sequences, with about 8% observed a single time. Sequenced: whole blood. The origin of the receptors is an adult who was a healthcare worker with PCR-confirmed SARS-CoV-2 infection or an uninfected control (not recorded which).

The CDR3 protein is CSASGLAGEETQYF. The CDR3 DNA follows: TGCAGTGCGTCGGGACTAGCGGGAGAAGAGACCCAGTACTTC. This sequence joins TRBV20-1 and TRBJ2-5; 14 positions match TRBD2. Germline CDR1 is DFQATT and CDR2 is SNEGSKA (reference sequence). This CDR3 comprises 14 residues. Losses at the gene ends were 6 bases for V and 3 bases for J; bases not matched to a gene: 3.

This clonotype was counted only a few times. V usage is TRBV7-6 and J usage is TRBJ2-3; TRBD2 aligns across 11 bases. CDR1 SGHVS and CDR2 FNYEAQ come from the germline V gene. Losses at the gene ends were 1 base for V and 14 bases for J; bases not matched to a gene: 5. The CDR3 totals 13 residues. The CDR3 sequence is CASSLGTSGFRYF. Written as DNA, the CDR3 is TGTGCCAGCAGCTTAGGGACTAGCGGGTTTCGGTATTTT.

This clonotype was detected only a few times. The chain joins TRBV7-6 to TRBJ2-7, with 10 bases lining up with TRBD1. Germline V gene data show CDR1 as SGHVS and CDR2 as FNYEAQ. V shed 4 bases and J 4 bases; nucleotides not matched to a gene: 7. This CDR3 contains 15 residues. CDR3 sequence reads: CASSSLGQGDYEQYF. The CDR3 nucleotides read TGTGCCAGCAGCTCCCTAGGACAGGGGGATTACGAGCAGTACTTC.

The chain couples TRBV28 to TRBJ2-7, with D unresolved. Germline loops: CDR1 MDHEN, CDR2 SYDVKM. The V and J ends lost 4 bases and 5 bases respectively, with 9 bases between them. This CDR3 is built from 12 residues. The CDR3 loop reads CASSSPQDEQYF. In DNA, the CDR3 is TGTGCCAGCAGTTCCCCCCAGGACGAGCAGTACTTC.

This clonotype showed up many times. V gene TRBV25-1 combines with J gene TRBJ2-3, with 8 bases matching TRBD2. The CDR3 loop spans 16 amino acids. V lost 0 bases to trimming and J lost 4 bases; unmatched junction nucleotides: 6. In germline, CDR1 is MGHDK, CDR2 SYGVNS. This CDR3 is CASSEYGSGRADTQYF. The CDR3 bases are TGTGCCAGCAGTGAATATGGGAGCGGGAGAGCAGATACGCAGTATTTT. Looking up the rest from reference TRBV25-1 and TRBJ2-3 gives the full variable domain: EADIYQTPRYLVIGTGKKITLECSQTMGHDKMYWYQQDPGMELHLIHYSYGVNSTEKGDLSSESTVSRIRTEHFPLTLESARPSHTSQYLCASSEYGSGRADTQYFGPGTRLTVL.

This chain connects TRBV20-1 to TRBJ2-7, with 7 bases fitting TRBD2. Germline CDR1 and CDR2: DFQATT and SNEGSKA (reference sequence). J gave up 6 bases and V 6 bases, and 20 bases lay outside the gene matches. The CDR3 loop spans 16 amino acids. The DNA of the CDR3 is TGCAGTGCCCCCGGGAGGAACGACCTCCTACGTGTCGAGCAGTACTTC. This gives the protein CSAPGRNDLLRVEQYF.

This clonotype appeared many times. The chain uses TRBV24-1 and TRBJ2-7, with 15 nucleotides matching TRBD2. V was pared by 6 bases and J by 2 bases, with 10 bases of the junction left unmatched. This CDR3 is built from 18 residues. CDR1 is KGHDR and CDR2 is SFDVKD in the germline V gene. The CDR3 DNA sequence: TGTGCCACCAGTCCCGGACTAGCGGGAGGGCCGGGTACCTACGAGCAGTACTTC. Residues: CATSPGLAGGPGTYEQYF.

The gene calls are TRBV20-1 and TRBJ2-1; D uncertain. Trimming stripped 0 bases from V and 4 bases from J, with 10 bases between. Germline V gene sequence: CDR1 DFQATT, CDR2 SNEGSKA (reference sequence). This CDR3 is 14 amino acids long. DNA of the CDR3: TGCAGTGCTAGAGATCCGATGGGGTACAATGAGCAGTTCTTC. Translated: CSARDPMGYNEQFF.

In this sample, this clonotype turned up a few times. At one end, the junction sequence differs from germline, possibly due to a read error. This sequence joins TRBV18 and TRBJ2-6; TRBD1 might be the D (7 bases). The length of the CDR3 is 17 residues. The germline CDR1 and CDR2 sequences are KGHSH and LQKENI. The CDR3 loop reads CASSNQGGETGANVLTF. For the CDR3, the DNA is TGCGCCAGCTCCAACCAGGGGGGAGAGACTGGGGCCAACGTCCTGACTTTC.

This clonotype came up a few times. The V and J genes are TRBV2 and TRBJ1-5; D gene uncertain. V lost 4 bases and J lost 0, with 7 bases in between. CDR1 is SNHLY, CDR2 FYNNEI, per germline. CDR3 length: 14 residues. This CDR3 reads CASSGQISNQPQHF. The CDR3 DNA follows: TGTGCCAGCAGTGGTCAGATTAGCAATCAGCCCCAGCATTTT.

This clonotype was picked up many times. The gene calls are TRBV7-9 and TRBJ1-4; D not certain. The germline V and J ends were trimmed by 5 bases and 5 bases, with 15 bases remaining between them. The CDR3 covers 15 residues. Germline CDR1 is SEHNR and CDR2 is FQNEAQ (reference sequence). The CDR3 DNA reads TGTGCCAGCAGCCCAGACGGAGCCTTAAATGAAAAACTGTTTTTT. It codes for CASSPDGALNEKLFF.

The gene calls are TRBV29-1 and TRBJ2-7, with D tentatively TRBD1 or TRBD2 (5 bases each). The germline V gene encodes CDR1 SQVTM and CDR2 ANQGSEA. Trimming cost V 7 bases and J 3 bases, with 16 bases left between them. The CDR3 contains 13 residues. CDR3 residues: CSAGGSAYYEQYF. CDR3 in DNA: TGCAGCGCTGGGGGTAGCGCGTACTACGAGCAGTACTTC.

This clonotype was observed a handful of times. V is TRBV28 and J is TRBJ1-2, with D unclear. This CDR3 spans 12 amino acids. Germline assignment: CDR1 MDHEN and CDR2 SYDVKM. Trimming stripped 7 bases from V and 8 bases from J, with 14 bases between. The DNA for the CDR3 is TGTGCCAGCATTTCCGACACGCTGGGCTACACCTTC. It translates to CASISDTLGYTF.

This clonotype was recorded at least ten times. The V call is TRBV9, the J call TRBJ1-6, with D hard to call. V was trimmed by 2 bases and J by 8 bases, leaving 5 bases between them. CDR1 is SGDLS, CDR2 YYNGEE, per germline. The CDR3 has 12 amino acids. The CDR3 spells CASSVQDSPLHF. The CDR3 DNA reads TGTGCCAGCAGCGTCCAGGATTCACCCCTCCACTTT.

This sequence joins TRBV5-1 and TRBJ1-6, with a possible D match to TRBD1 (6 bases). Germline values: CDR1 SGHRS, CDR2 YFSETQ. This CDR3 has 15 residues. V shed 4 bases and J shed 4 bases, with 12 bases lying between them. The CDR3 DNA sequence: TGCGCCAGCAGCCCTGGGACAAGTTATAATTCACCCCTCCACTTT. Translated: CASSPGTSYNSPLHF.

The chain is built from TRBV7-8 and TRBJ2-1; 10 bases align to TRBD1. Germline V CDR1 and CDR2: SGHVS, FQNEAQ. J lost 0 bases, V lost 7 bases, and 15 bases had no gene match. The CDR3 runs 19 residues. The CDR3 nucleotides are TGTGCCAGCACCCCTTCGGGACAGGGGACTCAAAGCTCCTACAATGAGCAGTTCTTC. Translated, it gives CASTPSGQGTQSSYNEQFF.

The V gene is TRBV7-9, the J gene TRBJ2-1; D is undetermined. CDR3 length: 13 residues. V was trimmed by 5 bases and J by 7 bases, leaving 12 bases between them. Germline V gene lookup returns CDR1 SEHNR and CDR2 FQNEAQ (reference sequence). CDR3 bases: TGTGCCAGCAGCCTAACCGCCGCAAATGAGCAGTTCTTC. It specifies CASSLTAANEQFF.

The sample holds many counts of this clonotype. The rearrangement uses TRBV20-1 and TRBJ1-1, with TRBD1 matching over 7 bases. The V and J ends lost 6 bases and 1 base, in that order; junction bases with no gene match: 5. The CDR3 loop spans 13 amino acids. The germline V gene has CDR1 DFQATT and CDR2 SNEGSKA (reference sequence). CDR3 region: CSATYRGNTEAFF. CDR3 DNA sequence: TGCAGTGCAACCTACAGGGGGAACACTGAAGCTTTCTTT.

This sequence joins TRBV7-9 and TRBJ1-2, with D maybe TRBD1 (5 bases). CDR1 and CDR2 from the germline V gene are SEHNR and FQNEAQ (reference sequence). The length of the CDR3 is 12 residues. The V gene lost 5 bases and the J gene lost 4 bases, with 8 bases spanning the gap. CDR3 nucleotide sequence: TGTGCCAGCAGCCCGGACACCTATGGCTACACCTTC. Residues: CASSPDTYGYTF. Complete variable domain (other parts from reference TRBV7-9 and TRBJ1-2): DTGVSQNPRHKITKRGQNVTFRCDPISEHNRLYWYRQTLGQGPEFLTYFQNEAQLEKSRLLSDRFSAERPKGSFSTLEIQRTEQGDSAMYLCASSPDTYGYTFGSGTRLTVV.

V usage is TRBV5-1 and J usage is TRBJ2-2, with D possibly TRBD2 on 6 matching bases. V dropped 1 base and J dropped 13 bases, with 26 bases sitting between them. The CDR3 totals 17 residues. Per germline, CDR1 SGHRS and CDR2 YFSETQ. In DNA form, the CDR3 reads TGCGCCAGCAGCTTGAGGGTAGCGGCGACCTTCACAAATACGCTGTTTTTT. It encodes CASSLRVAATFTNTLFF.

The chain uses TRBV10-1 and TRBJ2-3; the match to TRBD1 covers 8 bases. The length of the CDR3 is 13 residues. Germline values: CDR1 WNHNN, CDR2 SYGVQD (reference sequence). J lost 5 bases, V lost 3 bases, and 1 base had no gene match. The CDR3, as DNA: TGCGCCAGCAGTGACACAGGGGGAGATACGCAGTATTTT. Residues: CASSDTGGDTQYF.